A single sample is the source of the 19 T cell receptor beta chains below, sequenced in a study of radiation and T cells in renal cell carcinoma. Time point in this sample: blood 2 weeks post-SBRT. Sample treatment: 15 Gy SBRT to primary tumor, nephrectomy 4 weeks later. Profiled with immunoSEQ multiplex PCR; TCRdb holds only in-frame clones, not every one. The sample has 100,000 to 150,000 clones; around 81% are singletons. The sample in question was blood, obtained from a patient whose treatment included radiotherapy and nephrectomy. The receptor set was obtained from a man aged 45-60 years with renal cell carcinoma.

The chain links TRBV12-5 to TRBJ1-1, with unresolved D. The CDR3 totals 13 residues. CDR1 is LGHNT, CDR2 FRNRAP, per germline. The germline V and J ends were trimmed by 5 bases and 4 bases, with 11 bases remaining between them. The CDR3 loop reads CASGVDWATEAFF. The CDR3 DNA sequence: TGTGCTAGTGGTGTCGATTGGGCCACTGAAGCTTTCTTT.

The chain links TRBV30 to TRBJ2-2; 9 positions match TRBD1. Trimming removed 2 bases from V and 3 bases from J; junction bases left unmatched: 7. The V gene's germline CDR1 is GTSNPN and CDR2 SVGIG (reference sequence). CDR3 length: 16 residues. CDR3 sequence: CAWSHWDRADTGELFF. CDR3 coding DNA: TGTGCCTGGAGTCATTGGGACAGGGCGGACACCGGGGAGCTGTTTTTT.

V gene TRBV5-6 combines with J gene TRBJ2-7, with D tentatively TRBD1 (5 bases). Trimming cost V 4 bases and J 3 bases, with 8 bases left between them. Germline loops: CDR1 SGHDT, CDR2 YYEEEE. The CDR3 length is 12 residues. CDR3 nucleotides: TGTGCCAGCAGCGTACAGGTCTACGAGCAGTACTTC. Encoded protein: CASSVQVYEQYF.

The DNA of the CDR3 is TGTGCCAGCAGTTTCGCGACAGGCTATGGCTACACCTTC. Translating gives CASSFATGYGYTF. The chain carries TRBV27 and TRBJ1-2; D may be TRBD1 (6 bases). CDR1 MNHEY and CDR2 SMNVEV come from the germline V gene (reference sequence). The V gene lost 3 bases and the J gene lost 4 bases, with 9 bases spanning the gap. The CDR3 sequence is 13 residues long.

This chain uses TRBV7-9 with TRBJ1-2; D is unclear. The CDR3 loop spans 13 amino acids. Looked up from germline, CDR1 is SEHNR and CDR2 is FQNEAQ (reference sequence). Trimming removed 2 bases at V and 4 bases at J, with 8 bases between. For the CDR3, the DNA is TGTGCCAGCAGCTTAAACCCCCTCTATGGCTACACCTTC. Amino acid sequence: CASSLNPLYGYTF.

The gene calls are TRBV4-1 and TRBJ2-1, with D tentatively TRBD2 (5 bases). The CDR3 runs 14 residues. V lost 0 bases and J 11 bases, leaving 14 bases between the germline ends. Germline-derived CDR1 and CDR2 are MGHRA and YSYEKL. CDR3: CASSQDGGRGKQFF. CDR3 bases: TGCGCCAGCAGCCAAGATGGAGGCCGAGGGAAGCAGTTCTTC.

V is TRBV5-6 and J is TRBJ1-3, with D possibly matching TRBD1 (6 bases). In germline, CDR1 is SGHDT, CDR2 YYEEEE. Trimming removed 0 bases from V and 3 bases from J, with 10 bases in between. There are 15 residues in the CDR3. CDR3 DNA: TGTGCCAGCAGCTTGGGGGGGACAAGTGGAAACACCATATATTTT. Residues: CASSLGGTSGNTIYF.

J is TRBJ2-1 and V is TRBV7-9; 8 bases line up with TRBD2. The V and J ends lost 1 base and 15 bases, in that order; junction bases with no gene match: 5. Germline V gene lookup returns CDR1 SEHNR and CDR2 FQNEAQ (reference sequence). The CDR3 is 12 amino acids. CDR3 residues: CASSLETSGVFF. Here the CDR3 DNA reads TGTGCCAGCAGCTTAGAAACTAGCGGTGTGTTCTTC.

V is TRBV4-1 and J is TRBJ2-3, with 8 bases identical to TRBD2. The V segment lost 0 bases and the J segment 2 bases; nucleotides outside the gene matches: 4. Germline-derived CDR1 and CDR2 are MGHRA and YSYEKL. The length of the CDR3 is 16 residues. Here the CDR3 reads CASSQDRAGVTDTQYF. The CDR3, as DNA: TGCGCCAGCAGCCAAGATAGAGCGGGGGTCACAGATACGCAGTATTTT.

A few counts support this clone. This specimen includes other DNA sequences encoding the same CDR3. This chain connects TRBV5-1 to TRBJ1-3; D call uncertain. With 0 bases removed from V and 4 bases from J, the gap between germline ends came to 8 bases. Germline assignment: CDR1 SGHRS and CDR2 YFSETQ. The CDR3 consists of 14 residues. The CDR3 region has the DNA TGCGCCAGCAGCTTGGAGGGAACCGGAAACACCATATATTTT. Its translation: CASSLEGTGNTIYF.

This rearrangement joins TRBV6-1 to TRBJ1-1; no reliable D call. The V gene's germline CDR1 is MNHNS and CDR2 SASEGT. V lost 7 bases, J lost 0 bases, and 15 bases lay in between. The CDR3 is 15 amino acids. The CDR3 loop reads CASIKRAAVNTEAFF. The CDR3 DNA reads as TGTGCCAGCATCAAAAGGGCGGCGGTGAACACTGAAGCTTTCTTT.

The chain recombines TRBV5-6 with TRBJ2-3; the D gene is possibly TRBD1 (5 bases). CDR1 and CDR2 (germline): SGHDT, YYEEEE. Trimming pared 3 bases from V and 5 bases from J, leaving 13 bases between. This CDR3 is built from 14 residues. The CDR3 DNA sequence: TGTGCCAGCAGCTCCGAGGACACTCTAGATACGCAGTATTTT. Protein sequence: CASSSEDTLDTQYF.

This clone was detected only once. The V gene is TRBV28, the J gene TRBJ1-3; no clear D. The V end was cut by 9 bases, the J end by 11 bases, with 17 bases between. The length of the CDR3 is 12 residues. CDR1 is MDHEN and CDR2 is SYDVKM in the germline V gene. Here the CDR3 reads CASCLRMSAIYF. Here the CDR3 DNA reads TGTGCCAGTTGCTTAAGGATGAGCGCCATATATTTT.

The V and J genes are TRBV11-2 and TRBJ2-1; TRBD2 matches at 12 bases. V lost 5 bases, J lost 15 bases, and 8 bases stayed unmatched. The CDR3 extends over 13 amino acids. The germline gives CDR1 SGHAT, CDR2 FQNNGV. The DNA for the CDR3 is TGTGCCAGCAGCCTCGGACTAGCGGGACTGCGGTTCTTC. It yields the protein CASSLGLAGLRFF.

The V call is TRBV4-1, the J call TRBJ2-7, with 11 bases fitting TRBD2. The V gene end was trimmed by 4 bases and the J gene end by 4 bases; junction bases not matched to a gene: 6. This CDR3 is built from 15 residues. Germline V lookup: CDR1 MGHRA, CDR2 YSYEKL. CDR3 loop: CASSRLTSGVYEQYF. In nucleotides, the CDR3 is TGCGCCAGCAGCCGCCTGACTAGCGGGGTATACGAGCAGTACTTC.

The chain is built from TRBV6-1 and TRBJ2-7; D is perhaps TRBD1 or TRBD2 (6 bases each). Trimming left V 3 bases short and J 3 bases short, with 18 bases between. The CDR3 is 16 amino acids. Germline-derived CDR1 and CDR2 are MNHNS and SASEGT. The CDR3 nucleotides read TGTGCCAGCAGTGATAAGGGGGGAGTTTGGAACTACGAGCAGTACTTC. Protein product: CASSDKGGVWNYEQYF.

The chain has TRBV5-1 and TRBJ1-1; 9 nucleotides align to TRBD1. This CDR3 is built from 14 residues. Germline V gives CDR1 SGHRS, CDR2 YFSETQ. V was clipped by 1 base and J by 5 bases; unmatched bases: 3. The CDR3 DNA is TGCGCCAGCAGCTTGATCGGGACAGGGACTGAAGCTTTCTTT. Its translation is CASSLIGTGTEAFF. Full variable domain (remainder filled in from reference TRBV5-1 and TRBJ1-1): KAGVTQTPRYLIKTRGQQVTLSCSPISGHRSVSWYQQTPGQGLQFLFEYFSETQRNKGNFPGRFSGRQFSNSRSEMNVSTLELGDSALYLCASSLIGTGTEAFFGQGTRLTVV.

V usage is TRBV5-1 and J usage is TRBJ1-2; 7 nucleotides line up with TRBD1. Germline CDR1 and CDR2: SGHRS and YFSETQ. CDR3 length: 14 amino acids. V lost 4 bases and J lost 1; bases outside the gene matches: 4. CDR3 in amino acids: CASSRQGFNYGYTF. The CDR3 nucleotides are TGCGCCAGCAGCCGACAGGGATTTAACTATGGCTACACCTTC.

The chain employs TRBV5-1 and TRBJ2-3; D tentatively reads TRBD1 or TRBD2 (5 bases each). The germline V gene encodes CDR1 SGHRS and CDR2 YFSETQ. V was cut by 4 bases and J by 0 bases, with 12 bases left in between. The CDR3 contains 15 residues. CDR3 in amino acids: CASSPVGTSTDTQYF. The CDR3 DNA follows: TGCGCCAGCAGCCCTGTCGGGACGAGCACAGATACGCAGTATTTT.